These 6 T cell receptor beta chains were sequenced from one sample in a study of CD8 T cells in Susac syndrome (dated by TCRdb to the late 2010s). To prepare the library, the immunoSEQ multiplex PCR assay was applied. RNA was extracted using the RNeasy kit, and about 0.5 to 1 ug of the RNA was reverse transcribed with random hexamers. The public sequencing data were trimmed at Q25 with fastp and processed into clonotypes with MiXCR by TCRdb, which kept only in-frame beta chains. One record per CDR3 amino acid sequence lists the most common genes and DNA. Across this sample there are some 200,000 distinct CDR3 sequences, with around 96% seen only once. The leading ten clones occupy about 0.09% of the sample. The sequenced sample consisted of CD4+ T cells from PBMCs. These receptors came from a human donor with multiple sclerosis.

In this sample, this clonotype turned up a few times. This sequence joins TRBV30 and TRBJ2-5, with D possibly being TRBD1 (6 bases). V lost 3 bases, J lost 1 base, and 9 bases lay in between. The V gene's germline CDR1 is GTSNPN and CDR2 SVGIG (reference sequence). There are 13 residues in the CDR3. Here the CDR3 reads CAWSLDSQETQYF. CDR3 nucleotides: TGTGCCTGGAGCTTGGACAGCCAAGAGACCCAGTACTTC.

The V call is TRBV9, the J call TRBJ2-7; 7 bases map to TRBD2. Losses at the gene ends were 0 bases for V and 3 bases for J; bases not matched to a gene: 6. This CDR3 region has 15 residues. Germline lookup yields CDR1 SGDLS and CDR2 YYNGEE. The CDR3 loop reads CASSVGLAVIYEQYF. The DNA for the CDR3 is TGTGCCAGCAGCGTAGGCCTAGCGGTAATCTACGAGCAGTACTTC.

The V call is TRBV20-1, the J call TRBJ2-1; 9 bases line up with TRBD1. V lost 5 bases and J lost 6; bases outside the gene matches: 14. CDR1 and CDR2 from the germline V gene are DFQATT and SNEGSKA (reference sequence). The CDR3 totals 16 residues. CDR3 region: CSASQGAPDGGNEQFF. The CDR3 region has the DNA TGCAGTGCTTCACAGGGGGCGCCTGACGGGGGCAATGAGCAGTTCTTC.

The chain couples TRBV12-3 or TRBV12-4 to TRBJ1-5, with TRBD1 as a possible D gene (6 bases). The CDR3 length is 11 residues. V was clipped by 6 bases and J by 10 bases, with 10 bases between them. CDR3 region: CASSQGGPQHF. The CDR3 region has the DNA TGTGCCAGCAGCCAAGGGGGTCCCCAGCATTTT.

This chain links TRBV20-1 with TRBJ1-6, with D perhaps matching TRBD1 (5 bases). V lost 5 bases, J lost 5 bases, and 10 bases lay in between. Germline CDR1 is DFQATT and CDR2 is SNEGSKA (reference sequence). The CDR3 has 13 amino acids. The CDR3 loop is CSAGGGNNSPLHF. The CDR3 nucleotides are TGCAGTGCTGGCGGGGGAAATAATTCACCCCTCCACTTT.

The chain couples TRBV30 to TRBJ1-5; D is perhaps TRBD1 (6 bases). CDR1 and CDR2 from the germline V gene are GTSNPN and SVGIG (reference sequence). V lost 2 bases to trimming and J lost 4 bases, with 9 bases between them. The CDR3 has 13 amino acids. The chain's CDR3 is CAWSIRGNQPQHF. In DNA form, the CDR3 reads TGTGCCTGGAGTATCAGGGGAAATCAGCCCCAGCATTTT.